These 18 T cell receptor beta chains originate from one sample sequenced in a study of T cells in tuberculosis. Profiling relied on immunoSEQ multiplex PCR, and the TCRdb table lists in-frame clones only, not all of them. Of tens of thousands of clones detected, 91% appear once; the ten largest clones hold less than 2.5%. The sample's time point: new active TB diagnosis, blood taken before or within 7 days of starting treatment. Source: PBMCs, taken at tuberculosis diagnosis. These TCRs come from an adult with tuberculosis.

The genes are TRBV4-3 and TRBJ2-7, with D perhaps matching TRBD2 (6 bases). Looked up from germline, CDR1 is LGHNA and CDR2 is YSLEER. This CDR3 spans 13 amino acids. V was pared by 0 bases and J by 9 bases, with 12 bases between. This CDR3 is CASSQDRGSGQYF. The CDR3 coding sequence is TGCGCCAGCAGCCAAGATCGGGGGAGCGGGCAGTACTTC.

This clone was observed once. The chain carries TRBV9 and TRBJ1-2, with TRBD1 matching 9 bases. Germline assignment: CDR1 SGDLS and CDR2 YYNGEE. The CDR3 is made up of 15 amino acids. The V gene end was trimmed by 0 bases and the J gene end by 8 bases; junction bases not matched to a gene: 8. The CDR3 sequence: CASSVEDRGRGGYTF. The CDR3 DNA is TGTGCCAGCAGCGTAGAGGACAGGGGCAGGGGCGGCTACACCTTC.

The chain links TRBV4-3 to TRBJ2-1, with TRBD2 identical over 9 bases. CDR1 LGHNA and CDR2 YSLEER come from the germline V gene. Losses at the gene ends were 0 bases for V and 7 bases for J; bases not matched to a gene: 4. CDR3 length: 15 residues. The CDR3 DNA follows: TGCGCCAGCAGCCAAGAGGGCGGGGGGGTGAATGAGCAGTTCTTC. This codes for CASSQEGGGVNEQFF.

The rearrangement links TRBV18 to TRBJ1-2, with TRBD1 matching over 7 bases. The CDR3 sequence is 15 residues long. The V gene's germline CDR1 is KGHSH and CDR2 LQKENI. The J segment lost 6 bases and the V segment lost 5 bases, leaving 12 bases of the junction unmatched. In DNA form, the CDR3 reads TGTGCCAGCTCAGATCGACAGGGACCCCCAAATGGCTACACCTTC. It codes for CASSDRQGPPNGYTF.

V usage is TRBV6-5 and J usage is TRBJ2-4; weak D call: TRBD2 (7 bases). Germline V gene data show CDR1 as MNHEY and CDR2 as SVGAGI. Trimming took 0 bases from V and 0 from J, leaving 9 bases between them. The CDR3 extends over 16 amino acids. CDR3 coding DNA: TGTGCCAGCAGTTACTCGCGGGGGCTAGCCAAAAACATTCAGTACTTC. Encoded protein: CASSYSRGLAKNIQYF.

The rearrangement uses TRBV2 and TRBJ2-7; 7 bases line up with TRBD2. The CDR3 runs to 14 residues. V was pared by 4 bases and J by 5 bases, with 8 bases of the junction left unmatched. Germline V gene sequence: CDR1 SNHLY, CDR2 FYNNEI. Here the CDR3 DNA reads TGTGCCAGCAGTGTGCAGCGGGGCCCGAACGAGCAGTACTTC. Translating it yields CASSVQRGPNEQYF.

V gene TRBV4-3 combines with J gene TRBJ1-6, with 8 nucleotides matching TRBD1. With V trimmed by 2 bases and J by 4 bases, 4 bases remained unmatched. The V gene's germline CDR1 is LGHNA and CDR2 YSLEER. The CDR3 is made up of 16 amino acids. CDR3 coding DNA: TGCGCCAGCAGCCAAACTGACAGGGGTTATAATTCACCCCTCCACTTT. This codes for CASSQTDRGYNSPLHF.

The rearrangement uses TRBV9 and TRBJ2-3, with 9 bases lining up with TRBD2. This CDR3 is 15 amino acids long. V lost 3 bases and J lost 0; bases outside the gene matches: 2. In germline, CDR1 is SGDLS, CDR2 YYNGEE. Written as DNA, the CDR3 is TGTGCCAGCAGCGAGACTAGCGGAAGCACAGATACGCAGTATTTT. Residues: CASSETSGSTDTQYF.

The gene calls are TRBV6-1 and TRBJ1-1, with TRBD1 identical over 7 bases. Germline CDR1 and CDR2: MNHNS and SASEGT. Trimming removed 3 bases from V and 3 bases from J; junction bases left unmatched: 4. The CDR3 runs 14 residues. CDR3 nucleotides: TGTGCCAGCAGTGAGCACGGACAGGACACTGAAGCTTTCTTT. This encodes CASSEHGQDTEAFF.

J is TRBJ1-2 and V is TRBV27; 10 bases are a match to TRBD1. The germline V gene encodes CDR1 MNHEY and CDR2 SMNVEV (reference sequence). J gave up 4 bases and V 2 bases, and 7 bases lay outside the gene matches. CDR3 length: 16 amino acids. The CDR3 DNA reads as TGTGCCAGCAGTTTAACGGGACAGGGGACTTTCTATGGCTACACCTTC. This sequence encodes CASSLTGQGTFYGYTF.

The chain links TRBV15 to TRBJ2-7, with no clear D. The CDR3 has 16 residues. V was pared by 1 base and J by 4 bases, with 17 bases between. Per germline, CDR1 LNHNV and CDR2 YYDKDF (reference sequence). CDR3 nucleotide sequence: TGTGCCACCAGCAGAGTCAAAACAGCACGTATTTACGAGCAGTACGTC. It yields the protein CATSRVKTARIYEQYV.

The J gene is TRBJ1-2, the V gene TRBV19, with D unclear. Germline CDR1 LNHDA, CDR2 SQIVND (reference sequence). V dropped 3 bases and J dropped 3 bases, with 8 bases sitting between them. The CDR3 contains 13 residues. CDR3 sequence reads: CASSIGQDYGYTF. CDR3 coding DNA: TGTGCCAGTAGTATCGGCCAGGACTATGGCTACACCTTC.

The V gene is TRBV10-2, the J gene TRBJ1-6; D remains unclear. This CDR3 is 19 amino acids long. V dropped 0 bases and J dropped 7 bases, with 22 bases sitting between them. Per the germline V gene, CDR1 is WSHSY and CDR2 is SAAADI. The CDR3 is CASSESHGNRFSRNSPLHF. CDR3 in DNA: TGCGCCAGCAGTGAGTCGCACGGTAATCGTTTCAGCAGGAATTCACCCCTCCACTTT.

This chain joins TRBV6-6 and TRBJ2-7, with 7 nucleotides matching TRBD2. Trimming at V came to 2 bases and at J to 2 bases, leaving 3 bases not matched to a gene. Germline V gene sequence: CDR1 MNHNY, CDR2 SVGAGI (reference sequence). The CDR3 loop spans 14 amino acids. The CDR3 DNA sequence: TGTGCCAGCAGTTACAGCGGGGCCACCTACGAGCAGTACTTC. It yields the protein CASSYSGATYEQYF.

V is TRBV6-1 and J is TRBJ2-1; D is possibly TRBD1 (5 bases). CDR1 is MNHNS, CDR2 SASEGT, per germline. Trimming left V 4 bases short and J 7 bases short, with 11 bases between. The CDR3 extends over 13 amino acids. CDR3 nucleotide sequence: TGTGCCAGCAGTGGGCAGGGTAATAATGAGCAGTTCTTC. Protein: CASSGQGNNEQFF.

This clone was seen a few times. V usage is TRBV30 and J usage is TRBJ1-6; D is undetermined. Germline CDR1 reads GTSNPN; CDR2 reads SVGIG (reference sequence). V lost 5 bases and J 0 bases, leaving 8 bases between the germline ends. CDR3 length: 14 amino acids. CDR3 sequence: CAWLLGSYNSPLHF. The CDR3 nucleotides are TGTGCCTGGCTACTCGGCTCCTATAATTCACCCCTCCACTTT.

This rearrangement joins TRBV6-4 to TRBJ2-3; D possibly corresponds to TRBD2 (6 bases). The CDR3 runs 16 residues. V lost 0 bases, J lost 0 bases, and 10 bases lay in between. The germline V gene encodes CDR1 MRHNA and CDR2 SNTAGT. CDR3 coding DNA: TGTGCCAGCAGTGACTCAGCCGGGGGTAGCACAGATACGCAGTATTTT. Its protein is CASSDSAGGSTDTQYF.

V is TRBV6-5 and J is TRBJ1-1; 10 bases are a match to TRBD1. CDR3 size: 15 residues. The junction had 7 bases not matched to a gene; V was cut back by 4 bases and J by 5 bases. Germline V gene data show CDR1 as MNHEY and CDR2 as SVGAGI. The CDR3 spells CASSSPRQGATEAFF. The CDR3 DNA reads as TGTGCCAGCAGTTCTCCCAGACAGGGGGCGACTGAAGCTTTCTTT.